This T cell receptor (beta chain) was identified during a study of blood T cell repertoires in COVID-19. Looking at the study overall: There were acute and convalescent COVID-19 samples, and they came from the United States, Italy and Spain. The cDNA or gDNA used as material had been derived from T cells, B-cell-depleted T cells, or PBMCs.

The CDR3 length is 17 residues. Germline CDR1 ENHRY, CDR2 SYGVKD. The junction had 6 bases not matched to a gene; V was cut back by 0 bases and J by 1 base. As handled by the study authors: Using reference gene primer amplification, nucleated cell counts were estimated. Libraries were prepared by immunoSEQ multiplex PCR; TCRdb keeps only in-frame clonotypes and omits some of them. That table is the source of V, J and clone size, and D and trimming were worked out from the DNA. This table has about 250,000 clones, 81% appearing once. This TCR was recovered from an elderly woman with acute or convalescent COVID-19. The chain is built from TRBV10-3 and TRBJ2-3; 8 bases fit TRBD1. Sequenced: peripheral blood. For the CDR3, the DNA is TGTGCCATCAGTGAGTCGAGGACAGGGATAGGCACAGATACGCAGTATTTT. It codes for CAISESRTGIGTDTQYF.